Here is one TCR beta chain with its context. What antigen it recognizes has not been identified. Base quality data are lacking; no much larger clone is found one base away. The V and J ends are trimmed by 2 bases and 4 bases, leaving 4 bases between them. CDR1 GTSNPN and CDR2 SVGIG are derived from the germline V gene (reference sequence). CDR3 length: 11 amino acids, cysteine to phenylalanine. Of all the DNA, just the CDR3 is kept, 33 bases in frame from base 1. The source of the sample is a study of T cells in Graves' hyperthyroidism and ophthalmopathy (dated by TCRdb to the late 2010s). With regard to the full study: Peripheral blood was collected at initial diagnosis, before any treatment. To identify TCR V-J signatures that set the groups apart, the researchers used a discovery cohort of about a hundred patients, made up of 40 to 45 with Graves' ophthalmopathy and about 55 with stable Graves' hyperthyroidism. Prospective prediction of ophthalmopathy was tested in an independent validation cohort of approximately 19 hyperthyroidism patients and some 17 patients who later progressed to ophthalmopathy. The 95 to 100 discovery patients were divided at random into training and test sets in a 7:3 ratio. In addition, the study compared T-cell repertoires in thyroid tissue and in blood from roughly six Graves' hyperthyroidism patients. Following sampling, methimazole starting at 30 mg daily was given to hyperthyroidism patients, and high-dose intravenous methylprednisolone was given to ophthalmopathy patients. According to the paper, TCR Vbeta CDR3 sequencing was carried out on approximately 140 peripheral blood samples, which came from approximately 43 ophthalmopathy, some 73 hyperthyroidism and about 17 progressor patients. What the authors observed across the whole study: Blood samples also contained most of the expanded thyroid clonotypes (frequency above 0.001), which suggests that blood repertoires may reflect thyroid immune responses. In validation, the model predicted progression to ophthalmopathy with over 60% sensitivity and 72.22% specificity, a median of around six months before onset. No statistical method was used to fix the sample size in advance, and group allocation was not hidden from the investigators. Ophthalmopathy was separated from stable hyperthyroidism by a 13 V-J signature model, with 85% to 90% sensitivity and approximately 81% specificity obtained in cross-validation and 80%/75% obtained in testing.

Stable Graves' hyperthyroidism was defined as no progression to ophthalmopathy during 18 months of follow-up. Hyperthyroidism patients were newly diagnosed, with disease duration under 2 months, and aged 18 to 65 years. Patients with uncontrolled infections, other autoimmune diseases, pregnancy or lactation were excluded. Clinical symptoms, serum thyroxine and TRAb, thyroid ultrasound, and orbital computed tomography formed the basis for the diagnoses. Ficoll-Paque density gradient centrifugation was used to isolate PBMCs from 9.5 to 10 ml of fresh peripheral blood. Total RNA was extracted using Trizol reagent, and RNA quality was assessed on an Agilent 2100 Bioanalyzer. The TCR beta CDR3 regions were amplified from RNA transcripts. The first round of RT-PCR for the TCR CDR3 was performed with the HTBI primer set and the Qiagen OneStep RT-PCR kit. Libraries were constructed in a second round of multiplex PCR, after which size selection and purification were performed. Paired-end sequencing of the libraries was performed with 100 bp reads on an Illumina HiSeq2000. Regarding the original processing steps: SOAPnuke was used to process the raw data, throwing out any read that contained adapters or uncalled bases, had a mean Phred below 15, or lacked an exact constant-primer or identifier match. COPE v1.2.5 was used to merge high-quality paired reads, and clonotypes were defined as unique nucleotide sequences. MiTCR v1.1 was used to align the clonotypes against IMGT TRBV, TRBD and TRBJ reference segments. Only V-J combinations with frequency above 0.0001, covering approximately 99% of repertoires, were analysed. A TCS score was defined as the ratio of F50 (clonal expansion) to E x V (chaos), with BLOSUM62-based TCRdist applied between CDR3 peptides within each V-J. Welch's t-statistics and random forest reduced 450 to 600 V-J features to about 12, which were used in a naive Bayes classifier (R e1071). The public sequencing data were trimmed at Q25 with fastp and processed into clonotypes with MiXCR by TCRdb, which kept only in-frame beta chains. Entries that share a CDR3 protein sequence are merged under the most common genes and DNA. TCRdb, not the authors, supplied the V and J calls. Within this sample are approximately 300,000 distinct CDR3 sequences, with around 16% of them counted one time only. The ten largest clones add up to around a third of the sample.

The receptor's source is a man aged 25 to 40 with Graves' hyperthyroidism. This chain joins TRBV30 to TRBJ2-3; no D gene can be assigned with confidence. Input material: blood. The DNA is as follows: TGTGCCTGGAGTACGGCAGATACGCAGTATTTT. The translation is CAWSTADTQYF. Joined to the reference TRBV30 and TRBJ2-3 proteins, this CDR3 gives the full variable domain: SQTIHQWPATLVQPVGSPLSLECTVEGTSNPNLYWYRQAAGRGLQLLFYSVGIGQISSEVPQNLSASRPQDRQFILSSKKLLLSDSGFYLCAWSTADTQYFGPGTRLTVL.